This TCR beta chain came from a study of cytomegalovirus exposure and HLA in healthy donors. Across the study: Tens of millions of unique TCR sequences came from HLA-typed donors in an early release. Notes on the study in general: DRB1 had the most TCR associations and HLA-C the fewest, a later analysis found, with rates varying by HLA locus. The authors later linked a missense DCLRE1C variant to TCR beta V- and J-gene trimming.

A remark on this clone: The antigen is not known.

PCR was performed using 60 Vbeta and 13 Jbeta primers. The authors' processing: In a later analysis, approximately 73 million unique TCR beta chains included roughly 11 million shared by two or more donors. The protocol was immunoSEQ multiplex PCR, while the TCRdb copy is restricted to in-frame clones and leaves out a portion. The V and J calls and the clone size are those of that table, but D and trimming were determined from the DNA. The sample records about 150,000 clones, 74% being singletons. This receptor was obtained from a man aged 18 to 35 in good health and CMV-seropositive. Sequencing was carried out using PBMCs.

In DNA form, the CDR3 reads TGTGCCAGCAGGATCGCCGGGGGTAGGGTAAACGAGCAGTACTTC. It specifies CASRIAGGRVNEQYF. This sequence joins TRBV5-4 and TRBJ2-7; TRBD2 is a possible D gene (6 bases). The CDR3 has 15 amino acids. The V end was cut by 5 bases, the J end by 5 bases, with 20 bases between. The germline V gene has CDR1 SGHNT and CDR2 YYREEE (reference sequence).